The next 13 T cell receptor beta chains were all read from a single sample in a study of cytomegalovirus exposure and HLA in healthy donors. It was with 60 Vbeta and 13 Jbeta primers that the PCR ran. The assay was immunoSEQ multiplex PCR, and TCRdb's table has in-frame clones only and misses some. The sample has 200,000 to 250,000 clones; around 85% are singletons. The sample consisted of PBMCs. These receptors were obtained from a girl aged 2 to 10 in good health and CMV-seronegative.

This clone appeared a few times. This chain connects TRBV6-1 to TRBJ1-1, with D perhaps matching TRBD1 (5 bases). The CDR3 totals 15 residues. The germline gives CDR1 MNHNS, CDR2 SASEGT. Trimming left V 2 bases short and J 5 bases short, with 15 bases between. The CDR3 region is CASSEHRGKGTEAFF. The CDR3 nucleotides read TGTGCCAGCAGTGAACATCGGGGGAAGGGGACTGAAGCTTTCTTT.

In this sample, this clone turned up a few times. This chain uses TRBV25-1 with TRBJ2-7, with 7 bases matching TRBD1. The CDR3 is 13 amino acids. CDR1 and CDR2 (germline): MGHDK, SYGVNS. V lost 8 bases, J lost 3 bases, and 7 bases stayed unmatched. The CDR3 protein is CASPGTAYYEQYF. The CDR3 DNA reads as TGTGCCAGCCCTGGGACAGCTTACTACGAGCAGTACTTC.

CDR3 protein: CASSLGEGTEAFF. As DNA, the CDR3 is TGTGCCAGCAGCTTGGGTGAGGGCACTGAAGCTTTCTTT. The chain is built from TRBV5-5 and TRBJ1-1; D remains ambiguous. The V end was cut by 0 bases, the J end by 4 bases, with 7 bases between. CDR3 length: 13 amino acids. Germline values: CDR1 SGHKS, CDR2 YYEKEE (reference sequence). Complete variable domain (other parts from reference TRBV5-5 and TRBJ1-1): DAGVTQSPTHLIKTRGQQVTLRCSPISGHKSVSWYQQVLGQGPQFIFQYYEKEERGRGNFPDRFSARQFPNYSSELNVNALLLGDSALYLCASSLGEGTEAFFGQGTRLTVV.

The rearrangement uses TRBV4-1 and TRBJ2-4; D is undetermined. Looked up from germline, CDR1 is MGHRA and CDR2 is YSYEKL. CDR3 length: 14 amino acids. Trimming stripped 2 bases from V and 6 bases from J, with 11 bases between. DNA of the CDR3: TGCGCCAGCAGCCAATCACTTTCCGGAAACATTCAGTACTTC. Translating gives CASSQSLSGNIQYF.

The V call is TRBV18, the J call TRBJ2-7; D perhaps matches TRBD2 (6 bases). The CDR3 contains 16 residues. Germline CDR1 reads KGHSH; CDR2 reads LQKENI. With 3 bases removed from V and 2 bases from J, the gap between germline ends came to 17 bases. The CDR3 protein is CASSPGPGLITYEQYF. CDR3 nucleotide sequence: TGTGCCAGCTCACCGGGCCCGGGACTGATAACCTACGAGCAGTACTTC.

The J gene is TRBJ2-1, the V gene TRBV14; 14 nucleotides agree with TRBD2. The V segment lost 4 bases and the J segment 4 bases; nucleotides outside the gene matches: 6. The CDR3 is 17 amino acids. Germline V gives CDR1 SGHDN, CDR2 FVKESK. CDR3: CASSPGLAGGGYNEQFF. The CDR3, as DNA: TGTGCCAGCAGCCCCGGACTAGCGGGAGGAGGGTACAATGAGCAGTTCTTC.

The chain employs TRBV4-1 and TRBJ2-3; perhaps TRBD2 as D (5 bases). Deletions cut 0 bases from V and 2 bases from J, with 12 bases between. The length of the CDR3 is 16 residues. CDR1 and CDR2 from the germline V gene are MGHRA and YSYEKL. CDR3 nucleotide sequence: TGCGCCAGCAGCCAAGAGGAGACTACCGACACAGATACGCAGTATTTT. This codes for CASSQEETTDTDTQYF.

V is TRBV27 and J is TRBJ2-7; D is possibly TRBD2 (6 bases). The CDR3 is 13 amino acids. CDR1 is MNHEY and CDR2 is SMNVEV in the germline V gene (reference sequence). Trimming took 4 bases from V and 7 from J, leaving 14 bases between them. In DNA form, the CDR3 reads TGTGCCAGCAGTTGGCGGGGAGAACTTGAGCAGTACTTC. It specifies CASSWRGELEQYF.

This clone was observed once. The V and J genes are TRBV4-2 and TRBJ2-4; 7 bases are a match to TRBD1. V was clipped by 4 bases and J by 6 bases; unmatched bases: 6. This CDR3 is built from 14 residues. CDR1 LGHNA and CDR2 YNFKEQ come from the germline V gene. CDR3 coding DNA: TGTGCCAGCAGCCTCCGGGACAGCCCAAACATTCAGTACTTC. It specifies CASSLRDSPNIQYF.

This clone has more than one count but fewer than ten. V gene TRBV10-2 combines with J gene TRBJ2-1; D call uncertain. V lost 5 bases to trimming and J lost 14 bases, with 16 bases between them. The CDR3 sequence is 12 residues long. Germline V lookup: CDR1 WSHSY, CDR2 SAAADI. In DNA, the CDR3 is TGCGCCAGCAGTCTCTCGGTTAAAGTTGAGTTCTTC. This codes for CASSLSVKVEFF.

This clone turned up a few times. The CDR3 reads CASSQTGGENEKLFF. Here the CDR3 DNA reads TGTGCCAGCAGCCAAACGGGGGGGGAAAATGAAAAACTGTTTTTT. The chain links TRBV4-2 to TRBJ1-4; D perhaps matches TRBD1 (5 bases). Per the germline V gene, CDR1 is LGHNA and CDR2 is YNFKEQ. Trimming stripped 2 bases from V and 5 bases from J, with 12 bases between. The CDR3 loop spans 15 amino acids.

V is TRBV2 and J is TRBJ1-2; 8 bases fit TRBD1. Trimming at V came to 5 bases and at J to 1 base, leaving 3 bases not matched to a gene. Per the germline V gene, CDR1 is SNHLY and CDR2 is FYNNEI. The CDR3 length is 14 residues. The CDR3 protein is CASSTDRGNYGYTF. As DNA, the CDR3 is TGTGCCAGCAGTACCGACAGGGGTAACTATGGCTACACCTTC. Complete variable domain (other parts from reference TRBV2 and TRBJ1-2): EPEVTQTPSHQVTQMGQEVILRCVPISNHLYFYWYRQILGQKVEFLVSFYNNEISEKSEIFDDQFSVERPDGSNFTLKIRSTKLEDSAMYFCASSTDRGNYGYTFGSGTRLTVV.

This clone showed up just once. CDR3 protein: CASRRDRNTEAFF. In nucleotides, the CDR3 is TGTGCCAGCAGACGAGACAGGAACACTGAAGCTTTCTTT. The chain has TRBV2 and TRBJ1-1; tentative D call: TRBD1 (5 bases). The CDR3 runs 13 residues. CDR1 is SNHLY, CDR2 FYNNEI, per germline. With 6 bases removed from V and 1 base from J, the gap between germline ends came to 9 bases.